This T cell receptor (beta chain) derives from a study of patients and donors after allogeneic stem cell transplantation. CDR1 is MNHEY and CDR2 is SVGEGT in the germline V gene. CDR3 length: 13 amino acids. Trimming removed 8 bases from V and 5 bases from J, with 13 bases in between. TCRdb reprocessed the RT-PCR reads with MiXCR, giving one entry per CDR3 protein. The table includes about a million distinct CDR3 sequences, 18% detected once. The receptor's source is a human donor who was either an allogeneic HSCT recipient or a stem cell or donor lymphocyte infusion donor (not recorded which). It is not recorded whose cells these are; they may come from a transplant donor. Source material: blood, either unsorted or a sorted T cell fraction (not recorded which). The rearrangement joins TRBV6-2 or TRBV6-3 to TRBJ1-5; no clear D. The CDR3 loop is CASLRAADQPQHF. In DNA, the CDR3 is TGTGCCAGCCTACGCGCGGCTGATCAGCCCCAGCATTTT.